This T cell receptor (beta chain) was captured by sequencing in a study of human T cells and chemical hapten exposure. Study as a whole: Patients were mainly female, each with alopecia areata, totalis or universalis. Study-level points and caveats: TCRs at high frequency, those above 1 in 1000, did not change with DPC sensitization. Controls had significantly fewer large CDR3 similarity clusters than were formed by expanded TCRs.

A word on this clonotype: Its specificity is not known.

The time point: patch test 1, 2 weeks after DPC sensitization. Indicated treatment: therapeutic diphenylcyclopropenone sensitization with weekly scalp DPC. In the original workflow: TCRs per sample had a median of approximately 88,000 and ranged from roughly 23,224 to 700,000. Via MiXCR, TCRdb re-called the RACE reads, giving one row per CDR3 protein. For this entry, the V and J calls and clone size follow TCRdb and not the study's own pipeline. The table lists 150,000 to 200,000 distinct CDR3 sequences, about 14% of them singletons, with about 1.7% in the top ten. This receptor was obtained from a woman in her 30s with alopecia areata. Some clones in this sample may be carry-over from other donors' samples. Sample: whole blood, taken in connection with sensitization to the hapten diphenylcyclopropenone (DPC).

In nucleotides, the CDR3 is TGCGCCAGCAGCGACAGGGGCCCCGAGCCCCAGCATTTT. As protein: CASSDRGPEPQHF. The chain has TRBV10-2 and TRBJ1-5; TRBD1 matches 8 bases. Germline CDR1 reads WSHSY; CDR2 reads SAAADI. The CDR3 sequence is 13 residues long. V was clipped by 6 bases and J by 8 bases; unmatched bases: 6.